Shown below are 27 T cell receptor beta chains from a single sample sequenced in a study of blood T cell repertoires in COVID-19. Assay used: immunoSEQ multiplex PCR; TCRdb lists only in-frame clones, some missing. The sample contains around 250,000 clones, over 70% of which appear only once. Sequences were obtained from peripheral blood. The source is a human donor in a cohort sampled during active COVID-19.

The CDR3 DNA reads as TGTGCCAGCAGCGTCGCGCCGAGCAGGGCAAATGAGCAGTTCTTC. Translation: CASSVAPSRANEQFF. This sequence joins TRBV9 and TRBJ2-1, with TRBD1 as a possible D gene (5 bases). V was pared by 2 bases and J by 7 bases, with 16 bases between. The germline CDR1 and CDR2 sequences are SGDLS and YYNGEE. This CDR3 is built from 15 residues. Full variable domain (rest looked up from reference TRBV9 and TRBJ2-1): DSGVTQTPKHLITATGQRVTLRCSPRSGDLSVYWYQQSLDQGLQFLIQYYNGEERAKGNILERFSAQQFPDLHSELNLSSLELGDSALYFCASSVAPSRANEQFFGPGTRLTVL.

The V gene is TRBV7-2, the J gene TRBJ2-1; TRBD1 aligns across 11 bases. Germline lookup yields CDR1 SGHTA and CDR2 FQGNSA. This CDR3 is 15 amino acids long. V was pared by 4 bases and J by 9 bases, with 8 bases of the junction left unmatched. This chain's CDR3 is CASSSGTGGMGEQFF. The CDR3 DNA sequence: TGTGCCAGCAGCTCCGGGACAGGGGGTATGGGTGAGCAGTTCTTC.

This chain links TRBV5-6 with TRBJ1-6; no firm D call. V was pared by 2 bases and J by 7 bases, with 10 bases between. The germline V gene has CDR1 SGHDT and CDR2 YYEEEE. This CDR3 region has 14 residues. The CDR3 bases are TGTGCCAGCAGCTTACGGGGTTCAAATTCACCCCTCCACTTT. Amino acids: CASSLRGSNSPLHF.

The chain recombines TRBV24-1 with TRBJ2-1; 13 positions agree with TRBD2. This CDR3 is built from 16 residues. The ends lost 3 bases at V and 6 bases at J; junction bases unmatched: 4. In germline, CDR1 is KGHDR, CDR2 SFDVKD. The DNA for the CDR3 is TGTGCCACCAGTGATAAACTAGCGGGGGGGCTCAATGAGCAGTTCTTC. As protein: CATSDKLAGGLNEQFF.

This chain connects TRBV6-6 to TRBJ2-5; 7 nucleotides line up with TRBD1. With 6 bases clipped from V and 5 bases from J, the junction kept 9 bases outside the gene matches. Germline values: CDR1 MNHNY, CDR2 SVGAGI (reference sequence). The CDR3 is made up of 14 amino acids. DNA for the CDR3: TGTGCCAGCAGCCAACAGGGGTCCGGGGAGACCCAGTACTTC. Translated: CASSQQGSGETQYF.

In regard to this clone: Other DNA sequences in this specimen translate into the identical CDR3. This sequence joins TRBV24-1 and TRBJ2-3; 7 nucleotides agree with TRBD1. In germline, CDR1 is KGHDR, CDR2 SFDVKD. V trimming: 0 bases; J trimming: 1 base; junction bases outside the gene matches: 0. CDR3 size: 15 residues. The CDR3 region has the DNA TGTGCCACCAGTGATTTGGGGACAGGCACAGATACGCAGTATTTT. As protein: CATSDLGTGTDTQYF.

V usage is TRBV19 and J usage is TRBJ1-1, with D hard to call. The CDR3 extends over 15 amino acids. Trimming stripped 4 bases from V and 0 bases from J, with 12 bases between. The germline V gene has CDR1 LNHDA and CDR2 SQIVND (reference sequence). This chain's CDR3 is CASSTIGEVNTEAFF. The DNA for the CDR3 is TGTGCCAGTAGTACCATTGGGGAGGTGAACACTGAAGCTTTCTTT.

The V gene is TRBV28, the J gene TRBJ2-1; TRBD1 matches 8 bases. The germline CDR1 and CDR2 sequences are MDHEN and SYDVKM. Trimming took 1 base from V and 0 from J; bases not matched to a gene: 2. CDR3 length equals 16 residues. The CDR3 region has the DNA TGTGCCAGCAGTTTATCCGGGACAGGCTCCTACAATGAGCAGTTCTTC. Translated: CASSLSGTGSYNEQFF.

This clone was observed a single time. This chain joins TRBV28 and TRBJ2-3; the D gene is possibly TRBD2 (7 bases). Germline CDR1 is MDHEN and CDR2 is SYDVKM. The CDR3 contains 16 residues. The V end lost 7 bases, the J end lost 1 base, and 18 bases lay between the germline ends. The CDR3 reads CASTLAGAFGTDTQYF. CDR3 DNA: TGTGCCAGCACATTGGCGGGGGCCTTCGGCACAGATACGCAGTATTTT.

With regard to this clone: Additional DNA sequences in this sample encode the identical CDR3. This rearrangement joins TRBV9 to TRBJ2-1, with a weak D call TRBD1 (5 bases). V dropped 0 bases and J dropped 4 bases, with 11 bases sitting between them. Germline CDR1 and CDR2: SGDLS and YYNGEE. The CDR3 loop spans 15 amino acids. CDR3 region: CASSVGTGGYNEQFF. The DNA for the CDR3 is TGTGCCAGCAGCGTAGGAACAGGTGGATACAATGAGCAGTTCTTC.

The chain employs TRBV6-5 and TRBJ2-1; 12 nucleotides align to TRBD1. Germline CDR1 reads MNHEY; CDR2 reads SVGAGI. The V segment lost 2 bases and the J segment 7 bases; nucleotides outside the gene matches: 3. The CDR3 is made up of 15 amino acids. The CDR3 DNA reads TGTGCCAGCAGTTACCGGGACAGGGGGCGTAATGAGCAGTTCTTC. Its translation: CASSYRDRGRNEQFF.

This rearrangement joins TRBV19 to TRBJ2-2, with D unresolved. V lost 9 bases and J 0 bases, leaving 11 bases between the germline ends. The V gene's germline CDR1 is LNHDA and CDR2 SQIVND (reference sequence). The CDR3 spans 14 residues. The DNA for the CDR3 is TGTGCCAGCCGCTACGAGGCGAACACCGGGGAGCTGTTTTTT. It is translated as CASRYEANTGELFF.

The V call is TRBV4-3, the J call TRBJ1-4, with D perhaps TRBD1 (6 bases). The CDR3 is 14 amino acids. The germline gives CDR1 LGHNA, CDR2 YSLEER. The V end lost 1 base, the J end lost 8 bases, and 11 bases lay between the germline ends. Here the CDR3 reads CASSQAGVGEKLFF. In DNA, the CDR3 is TGCGCCAGCAGCCAAGCAGGGGTTGGGGAAAAACTGTTTTTT.

CDR3 in DNA: TGCGCCAGCAGCCAGAGTCCCGGGACTAGCATCGACGAGCAGTACTTC. As protein: CASSQSPGTSIDEQYF. The chain uses TRBV5-1 and TRBJ2-7, with 9 bases lining up with TRBD2. The CDR3 totals 16 residues. Per the germline V gene, CDR1 is SGHRS and CDR2 is YFSETQ. The V and J ends lost 4 bases and 5 bases, in that order; junction bases with no gene match: 13.

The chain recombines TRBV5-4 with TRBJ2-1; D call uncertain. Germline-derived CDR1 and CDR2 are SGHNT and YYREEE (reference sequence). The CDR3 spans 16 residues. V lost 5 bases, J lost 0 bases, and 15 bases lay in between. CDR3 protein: CASSSVVESSYNEQFF. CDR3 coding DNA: TGTGCCAGCAGTTCGGTAGTCGAAAGCTCCTACAATGAGCAGTTCTTC.

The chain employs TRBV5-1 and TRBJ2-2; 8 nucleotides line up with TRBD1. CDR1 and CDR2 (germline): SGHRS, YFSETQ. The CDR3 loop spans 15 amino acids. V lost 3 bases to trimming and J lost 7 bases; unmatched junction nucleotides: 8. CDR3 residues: CASSYPGGYGGELFF. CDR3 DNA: TGCGCCAGCAGCTATCCAGGGGGCTACGGCGGGGAGCTGTTTTTT.

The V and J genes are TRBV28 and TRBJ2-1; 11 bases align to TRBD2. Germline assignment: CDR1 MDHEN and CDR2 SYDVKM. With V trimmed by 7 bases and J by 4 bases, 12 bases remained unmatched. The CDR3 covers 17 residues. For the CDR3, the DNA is TGTGCCAGCACGACCCAGACTAGCGGGGTTTCTTACAATGAGCAGTTCTTC. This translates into CASTTQTSGVSYNEQFF.

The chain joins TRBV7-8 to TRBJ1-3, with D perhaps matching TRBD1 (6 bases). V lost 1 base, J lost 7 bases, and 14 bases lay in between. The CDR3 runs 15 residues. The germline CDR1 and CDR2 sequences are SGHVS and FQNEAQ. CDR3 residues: CASSLDGGHLNTIYF. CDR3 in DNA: TGTGCCAGCAGCTTAGACGGGGGGCATCTGAACACCATATATTTT.

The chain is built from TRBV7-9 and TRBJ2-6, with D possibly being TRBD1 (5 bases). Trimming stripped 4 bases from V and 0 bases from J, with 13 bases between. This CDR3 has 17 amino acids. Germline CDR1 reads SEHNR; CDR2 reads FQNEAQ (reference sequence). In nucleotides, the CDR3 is TGTGCCAGCAGCTCCCCTAAAAGGGGCTCTGGGGCCAACGTCCTGACTTTC. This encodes CASSSPKRGSGANVLTF.

The CDR3 spells CASSVWRDPHNEQFF. CDR3 nucleotides: TGTGCCAGCAGCGTATGGCGGGACCCTCACAATGAGCAGTTCTTC. J is TRBJ2-1 and V is TRBV9, with TRBD2 as a possible D gene (6 bases). CDR3 length: 15 residues. Trimming removed 1 base from V and 5 bases from J, with 13 bases in between. Per the germline V gene, CDR1 is SGDLS and CDR2 is YYNGEE.

CDR3 loop: CASSVTSGTSGNTIYF. The CDR3 region has the DNA TGTGCCAGCAGCGTAACCTCCGGGACAAGTGGAAACACCATATATTTT. The chain links TRBV9 to TRBJ1-3, with D possibly being TRBD1 (6 bases). This CDR3 region has 16 residues. The V end lost 1 base, the J end lost 3 bases, and 14 bases lay between the germline ends. The germline V gene encodes CDR1 SGDLS and CDR2 YYNGEE.

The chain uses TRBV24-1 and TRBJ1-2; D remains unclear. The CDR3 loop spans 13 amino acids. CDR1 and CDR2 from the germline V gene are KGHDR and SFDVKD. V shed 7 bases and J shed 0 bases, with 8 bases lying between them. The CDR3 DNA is TGTGCCACCAGCGCTGGAGCTAACTATGGCTACACCTTC. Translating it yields CATSAGANYGYTF.

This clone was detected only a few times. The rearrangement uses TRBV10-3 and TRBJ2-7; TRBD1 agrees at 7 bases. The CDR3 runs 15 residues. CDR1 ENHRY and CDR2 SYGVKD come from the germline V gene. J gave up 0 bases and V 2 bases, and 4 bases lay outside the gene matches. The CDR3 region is CAISEAQGSSYEQYF. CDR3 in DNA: TGTGCCATCAGTGAGGCACAGGGGAGCTCCTACGAGCAGTACTTC.

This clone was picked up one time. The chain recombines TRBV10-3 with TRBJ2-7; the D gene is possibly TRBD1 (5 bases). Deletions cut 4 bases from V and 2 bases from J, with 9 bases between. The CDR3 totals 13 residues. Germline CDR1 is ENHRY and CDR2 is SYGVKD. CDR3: CAISVAGTYEQYF. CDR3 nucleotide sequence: TGTGCCATCAGTGTAGCAGGGACCTACGAGCAGTACTTC.

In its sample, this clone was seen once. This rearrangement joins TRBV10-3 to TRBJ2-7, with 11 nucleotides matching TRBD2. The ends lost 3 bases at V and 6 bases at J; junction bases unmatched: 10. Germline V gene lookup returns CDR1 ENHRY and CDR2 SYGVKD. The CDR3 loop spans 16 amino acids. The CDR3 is CAISDNSGGARFEQYF. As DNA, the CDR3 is TGTGCCATCAGTGATAATAGCGGGGGGGCTCGGTTCGAGCAGTACTTC.

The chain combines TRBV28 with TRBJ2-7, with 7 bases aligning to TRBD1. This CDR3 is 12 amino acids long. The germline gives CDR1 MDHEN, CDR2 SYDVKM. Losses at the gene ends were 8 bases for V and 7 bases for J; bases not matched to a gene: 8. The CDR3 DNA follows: TGTGCCAGCTCGGACAGGCCAGGGGAGCAGTACTTC. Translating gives CASSDRPGEQYF.

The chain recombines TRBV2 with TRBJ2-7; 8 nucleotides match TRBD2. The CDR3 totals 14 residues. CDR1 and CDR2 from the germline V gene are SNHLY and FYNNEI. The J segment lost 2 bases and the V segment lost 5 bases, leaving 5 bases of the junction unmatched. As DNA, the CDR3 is TGTGCCAGCAGTCTTAGCGGGATAACCTACGAGCAGTACTTC. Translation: CASSLSGITYEQYF.